The present entry profiles one T cell receptor beta chain with its context. This record belongs to a study of control samples from healthy donors and cancer patients. Germline values: CDR1 SQVTM, CDR2 ANQGSEA. With 6 bases clipped from V and 4 bases from J, the junction kept 6 bases outside the gene matches. The length of the CDR3 is 14 residues. Sequencing used immunoSEQ multiplex PCR; TCRdb keeps in-frame clones, though not all of them. The repertoire holds about 180,000 clones, with roughly nine tenths as singletons. This clonotype was sampled from a man aged 25-45 years in good health. Sequencing was performed on blood. The V gene is TRBV29-1, the J gene TRBJ1-4; the match to TRBD1 covers 9 bases. CDR3 nucleotide sequence: TGCAGCGTGGGAGGGACAGGGAATAATGAAAAACTGTTTTTT. Translated: CSVGGTGNNEKLFF.